These 27 T cell receptor beta chains came from one sample sequenced in a study of T cells in Graves' hyperthyroidism and ophthalmopathy. Amplification of TCR beta CDR3 regions was performed using RNA transcripts as template. The study used the HTBI primer set for a first-round RT-PCR of the TCR CDR3. TCRdb processed the multiplex PCR reads anew with MiXCR; each CDR3 protein has one entry. The repertoire holds more than 500,000 distinct CDR3 sequences, with roughly 14% as singletons. Sequenced material: blood. Receptor source: a middle-aged woman with Graves' ophthalmopathy.

This clonotype came up many times. This chain links TRBV20-1 with TRBJ2-7, with 9 bases fitting TRBD1. This CDR3 is 14 amino acids long. Trimming at V came to 4 bases and at J to 5 bases, leaving 9 bases not matched to a gene. In germline, CDR1 is DFQATT, CDR2 SNEGSKA (reference sequence). The CDR3: CSANGRDRVNEQYF. As DNA, the CDR3 is TGCAGTGCTAACGGCCGGGACAGGGTGAACGAGCAGTACTTC.

This clonotype was seen a few times. The rearrangement uses TRBV15 and TRBJ1-5, with 9 bases identical to TRBD1. The CDR3 contains 17 residues. CDR1 LNHNV and CDR2 YYDKDF come from the germline V gene (reference sequence). Unmatched junction bases numbered 5, after V lost 2 bases and J lost 0 bases. CDR3 coding DNA: TGTGCCACCAGCAGAACAGGGGGCCTGGATAGCAATCAGCCCCAGCATTTT. Encoded protein: CATSRTGGLDSNQPQHF. Full variable domain (rest looked up from reference TRBV15 and TRBJ1-5): DAMVIQNPRYQVTQFGKPVTLSCSQTLNHNVMYWYQQKSSQAPKLLFHYYDKDFNNEADTPDNFQSRRPNTSFCFLDIRSPGLGDTAMYLCATSRTGGLDSNQPQHFGDGTRLSIL.

This clonotype was found many times. CDR3 bases: TGTGCCAGCAGTTTAGGGACAGGGATCGGTGAAGCTTTCTTT. Its translation: CASSLGTGIGEAFF. This rearrangement joins TRBV12-3 or TRBV12-4 to TRBJ1-1; 8 positions match TRBD1. The V and J ends lost 1 base and 7 bases, in that order; junction bases with no gene match: 5. The CDR3 runs 14 residues.

This clonotype was recorded many times. The chain employs TRBV12-3 or TRBV12-4 and TRBJ2-7; 7 bases are a match to TRBD2. After removal of 0 bases from V and 4 bases from J, the junction contained 6 bases not matched to a gene. The CDR3 consists of 15 residues. The CDR3 sequence: CASSLAHGGSYEQYF. The CDR3 bases are TGTGCCAGCAGTTTAGCGCACGGCGGGAGTTACGAGCAGTACTTC.

There are many counts of this clonotype. The J gene is TRBJ1-2, the V gene TRBV19; 8 bases map to TRBD1. Germline CDR1 and CDR2: LNHDA and SQIVND (reference sequence). The CDR3 has 13 amino acids. Trimming cost V 9 bases and J 2 bases; bases outside gene matches: 5. The CDR3 protein is CASRDRGNYGYTF. The DNA for the CDR3 is TGTGCCAGCAGAGACAGGGGAAACTATGGCTACACCTTC.

This clonotype was observed many times. The chain is built from TRBV30 and TRBJ1-5; no clear D. Trimming shortened V by 4 bases and J by 0 bases, and 7 bases separated the two germline ends. Looked up from germline, CDR1 is GTSNPN and CDR2 is SVGIG (reference sequence). The CDR3 length is 13 residues. The CDR3 region has the DNA TGTGCCTGGAATCTATATAGCAATCAGCCCCAGCATTTT. This sequence encodes CAWNLYSNQPQHF.

This clonotype was counted a few times. The chain couples TRBV12-3 or TRBV12-4 to TRBJ1-3; D gene unclear. This CDR3 region has 12 residues. V was pared by 10 bases and J by 8 bases, with 15 bases between. The CDR3 region has the DNA TGTGCCATCATAAGGCCCCTGGACACCATATATTTT. Residues: CAIIRPLDTIYF.

This clonotype was seen repeatedly, ten times or more. The chain employs TRBV24-1 and TRBJ2-5; 14 bases map to TRBD2. V lost 7 bases and J lost 4; bases outside the gene matches: 4. The CDR3 length is 15 residues. CDR1 is KGHDR and CDR2 is SFDVKD in the germline V gene. CDR3 amino acids: CATSSGTSGRETQYF. CDR3 bases: TGTGCCACCAGCTCCGGGACTAGCGGGAGAGAGACCCAGTACTTC.

This clonotype was detected ten times or more. The rearrangement joins TRBV15 to TRBJ2-2; a weak D match, TRBD2 (5 bases). This CDR3 contains 14 residues. Germline CDR1 LNHNV, CDR2 YYDKDF (reference sequence). V shed 4 bases and J shed 4 bases, with 10 bases lying between them. The CDR3 nucleotides are TGTGCCACCAGCAAAGACTACCCCACCGGGGAGCTGTTTTTT. Translating gives CATSKDYPTGELFF.

This clonotype was seen at least ten times. The V and J genes are TRBV12-3 or TRBV12-4 and TRBJ1-3, with D unclear. This CDR3 has 17 amino acids. Deletions cut 0 bases from V and 4 bases from J, with 16 bases between. The CDR3 sequence: CASSLARTLSAGNTIYF. The CDR3 nucleotides are TGTGCCAGCAGTTTAGCGAGAACACTATCGGCCGGAAACACCATATATTTT.

This clonotype was detected many times. J is TRBJ2-6 and V is TRBV28, with D tentatively TRBD2 (6 bases). Germline CDR1 MDHEN, CDR2 SYDVKM. The CDR3 covers 14 residues. Trimming shortened V by 8 bases and J by 0 bases, and 8 bases separated the two germline ends. CDR3 coding DNA: TGTGCCAGCGGGGAGGACTCTGGGGCCAACGTCCTGACTTTC. The encoded protein is CASGEDSGANVLTF.

The table lists this clonotype with a few counts. This chain links TRBV18 with TRBJ2-7; 7 bases are a match to TRBD2. The V gene's germline CDR1 is KGHSH and CDR2 LQKENI. J gave up 7 bases and V 4 bases, and 10 bases lay outside the gene matches. This CDR3 has 14 residues. CDR3 protein: CASSLSGAGEEQYF. Here the CDR3 DNA reads TGTGCCAGCTCACTTTCAGGCGCGGGAGAAGAGCAGTACTTC.

This clonotype was seen ten or more times. The chain recombines TRBV12-3 or TRBV12-4 with TRBJ1-2, with D maybe TRBD1 (5 bases). CDR3 size: 14 residues. The V gene lost 5 bases and the J gene lost 2 bases, with 12 bases spanning the gap. The CDR3, as DNA: TGTGCCAGCAGTGCCAGACCAGGGAACTATGGCTACACCTTC. Its translation is CASSARPGNYGYTF.

The V gene is TRBV9, the J gene TRBJ2-5; 10 nucleotides match TRBD2. Germline lookup yields CDR1 SGDLS and CDR2 YYNGEE. CDR3 size: 16 residues. Trimming cost V 0 bases and J 5 bases; bases outside gene matches: 7. Here the CDR3 reads CASSVVPSGRGETQYF. As DNA, the CDR3 is TGTGCCAGCAGCGTAGTCCCTAGCGGGAGAGGCGAGACCCAGTACTTC. Full variable domain (rest looked up from reference TRBV9 and TRBJ2-5): DSGVTQTPKHLITATGQRVTLRCSPRSGDLSVYWYQQSLDQGLQFLIQYYNGEERAKGNILERFSAQQFPDLHSELNLSSLELGDSALYFCASSVVPSGRGETQYFGPGTRLLVL.

This clonotype has at least ten counts. The rearrangement links TRBV27 to TRBJ2-7, with TRBD2 matching over 14 bases. The J segment lost 7 bases and the V segment lost 6 bases, leaving 11 bases of the junction unmatched. This CDR3 contains 16 residues. Germline CDR1 is MNHEY and CDR2 is SMNVEV (reference sequence). The CDR3 nucleotides read TGTGCCAGCAGGGGGACTAGCGGGAGAACCCCTACGGAGCAGTACTTC. This codes for CASRGTSGRTPTEQYF.

There are many counts of this clonotype. The junction differs from germline at one of its ends, possibly a read error. The J gene is TRBJ1-2, the V gene TRBV2; D not resolved. Germline V gene lookup returns CDR1 SNHLY and CDR2 FYNNEI. This CDR3 has 10 residues. CDR3: CASSVQVVAF. In DNA form, the CDR3 reads TGTGCCAGCAGTGTCCAGGTTGTTGCCTTC.

This clonotype was counted at least ten times. The chain combines TRBV15 with TRBJ2-7, with 8 bases that match TRBD1. CDR3 length: 13 amino acids. Germline CDR1 reads LNHNV; CDR2 reads YYDKDF (reference sequence). V was clipped by 5 bases and J by 12 bases; unmatched bases: 12. The CDR3 loop is CATSPDTDRDRYF. The CDR3 bases are TGTGCCACCAGCCCCGACACGGACAGGGATCGGTACTTC.

This clonotype occurred many times. V usage is TRBV19 and J usage is TRBJ2-7; no firm D call. CDR1 and CDR2 (germline): LNHDA, SQIVND (reference sequence). V lost 5 bases to trimming and J lost 5 bases, with 22 bases between them. The CDR3 is 16 residues long. The CDR3 loop is CASSGSVGRPNDEQYF. For the CDR3, the DNA is TGTGCCAGTAGTGGCTCGGTCGGGCGGCCGAACGACGAGCAGTACTTC. Full variable domain (rest looked up from reference TRBV19 and TRBJ2-7): DGGITQSPKYLFRKEGQNVTLSCEQNLNHDAMYWYRQDPGQGLRLIYYSQIVNDFQKGDIAEGYSVSREKKESFPLTVTSAQKNPTAFYLCASSGSVGRPNDEQYFGPGTRLTVT.

The genes are TRBV6-5 and TRBJ2-7, with 7 nucleotides matching TRBD2. The J segment lost 6 bases and the V segment lost 8 bases, leaving 10 bases of the junction unmatched. This CDR3 is 13 amino acids long. Germline lookup yields CDR1 MNHEY and CDR2 SVGAGI. CDR3 in amino acids: CASQSGAFAEQYF. In nucleotides, the CDR3 is TGTGCCAGCCAGAGCGGGGCATTCGCCGAGCAGTACTTC.

This clonotype was seen a few times. CDR3 sequence reads: CASLNRGQETQYF. The CDR3 region has the DNA TGTGCCAGCCTAAACAGGGGGCAAGAGACCCAGTACTTC. The chain combines TRBV12-3 or TRBV12-4 with TRBJ2-5; TRBD1 matches at 8 bases. The CDR3 totals 13 residues. V lost 8 bases, J lost 2 bases, and 4 bases stayed unmatched.

This clonotype was recorded many times. In DNA form, the CDR3 reads TGTGCCAGCATTGCCCGGGACAGGGGTCTAGGGGAGCTGTTTTTT. Translation gives CASIARDRGLGELFF. The gene calls are TRBV6-1 and TRBJ2-2, with TRBD1 matching over 10 bases. This CDR3 region has 15 residues. Germline lookup yields CDR1 MNHNS and CDR2 SASEGT. After removal of 7 bases from V and 8 bases from J, the junction contained 10 bases not matched to a gene.

The chain is built from TRBV5-1 and TRBJ1-1, with 9 nucleotides matching TRBD1. Germline-derived CDR1 and CDR2 are SGHRS and YFSETQ. Trimming cost V 4 bases and J 2 bases; bases outside gene matches: 6. The CDR3 has 15 amino acids. CDR3 loop: CASSVGQGANTEAFF. The CDR3 nucleotides read TGCGCCAGCAGCGTGGGACAGGGCGCTAACACTGAAGCTTTCTTT. Filled out from reference TRBV5-1 and TRBJ1-1, the complete variable domain reads KAGVTQTPRYLIKTRGQQVTLSCSPISGHRSVSWYQQTPGQGLQFLFEYFSETQRNKGNFPGRFSGRQFSNSRSEMNVSTLELGDSALYLCASSVGQGANTEAFFGQGTRLTVV.

The J gene is TRBJ2-7, the V gene TRBV6-2 or TRBV6-3, with D perhaps assigned TRBD1 or TRBD2 (5 bases each). V shed 7 bases and J shed 2 bases, with 21 bases lying between them. From germline, CDR1 is MNHEY and CDR2 SVGEGT. The CDR3 consists of 16 residues. CDR3 sequence (DNA): TGTGCCAGCAACCGCCCTGGGACCCCAGACCCCTACGAGCAGTACTTC. Its translation: CASNRPGTPDPYEQYF.

This clonotype was counted many times. The V call is TRBV4-1, the J call TRBJ2-7; 7 bases are shared with TRBD2. CDR1 MGHRA and CDR2 YSYEKL come from the germline V gene. V lost 1 base to trimming and J lost 0 bases; unmatched junction nucleotides: 3. This CDR3 comprises 15 residues. In DNA form, the CDR3 reads TGCGCCAGCAGCCAAGTGGGGGGGAGCTCCTACGAGCAGTACTTC. Amino acid sequence: CASSQVGGSSYEQYF.

This clonotype was recorded many times. V gene TRBV20-1 combines with J gene TRBJ1-5; 8 bases match TRBD1. Germline V gene lookup returns CDR1 DFQATT and CDR2 SNEGSKA (reference sequence). This CDR3 spans 14 amino acids. The ends lost 0 bases at V and 11 bases at J; junction bases unmatched: 9. The CDR3 bases are TGCAGTGCTAGAGAAACGGACAGGGTAACGGCCCAGCATTTT. Translation gives CSARETDRVTAQHF.

This clonotype appeared many times. The chain recombines TRBV25-1 with TRBJ1-1; perhaps TRBD1 as D (6 bases). Germline V gives CDR1 MGHDK, CDR2 SYGVNS. CDR3 length equals 15 residues. The V gene lost 1 base and the J gene lost 10 bases, with 19 bases spanning the gap. The chain's CDR3 is CASSEFGGGNPGAFF. The CDR3, as DNA: TGTGCCAGCAGTGAATTCGGAGGGGGAAACCCTGGAGCTTTCTTT. Drawing the rest from reference TRBV25-1 and TRBJ1-1, the complete variable domain is EADIYQTPRYLVIGTGKKITLECSQTMGHDKMYWYQQDPGMELHLIHYSYGVNSTEKGDLSSESTVSRIRTEHFPLTLESARPSHTSQYLCASSEFGGGNPGAFFGQGTRLTVV.

In its sample, this clonotype was seen many times. This rearrangement joins TRBV3-1 to TRBJ1-2; D uncertain. This CDR3 spans 14 amino acids. CDR1 is LGHDT, CDR2 YNNKEL, per germline (reference sequence). V was pared by 2 bases and J by 0 bases, with 7 bases between. The CDR3 DNA follows: TGTGCCAGCAGCCAATTCGCAGCTAACTATGGCTACACCTTC. Protein sequence: CASSQFAANYGYTF. Full variable domain (missing parts from reference TRBV3-1 and TRBJ1-2): DTAVSQTPKYLVTQMGNDKSIKCEQNLGHDTMYWYKQDSKKFLKIMFSYNNKELIINETVPNRFSPKSPDKAHLNLHINSLELGDSAVYFCASSQFAANYGYTFGSGTRLTVV.